The TCR beta chain described here comes from a study of blood T cell repertoires in COVID-19. As for the study in general: Some COVID-19 samples were acute and others convalescent; all came from the United States, Italy and Spain. PBMCs, B-cell-depleted T cells, or T cells provided the cDNA or gDNA that made up the material.

CDR1 and CDR2 (germline): LGHDT, YNNKEL (reference sequence). The CDR3 is made up of 16 amino acids. V was clipped by 1 base and J by 4 bases; unmatched bases: 5. Original methodology: Amplification of reference gene primers was used by the study to estimate nucleated cell counts. Generated by immunoSEQ multiplex PCR, the TCRdb table keeps only in-frame clones and is missing some. Clone size and the V and J calls come from that table; the DNA yielded D and trimming. The sample lists 170,000 or so clones, around 82% seen once, with less than 15% in the top ten. The chain carries TRBV3-1 (or the pseudogene TRBV3-2) and TRBJ1-2, with 11 bases matching TRBD1. The sequence was collected from a man in his late teens or twenties with active or convalescent COVID-19. The material sequenced was peripheral blood. The DNA of the CDR3 is TGTGCCAGCAGCCAAGGGACAGGGGGCGCCAGCTATGGCTACACCTTC. Residues: CASSQGTGGASYGYTF.